The rows below give T cell receptor beta chains drawn from one sample of a study of blood T cell repertoires in COVID-19. Generated by immunoSEQ multiplex PCR, the TCRdb table keeps only in-frame clones and is missing some. The sample carries about 350,000 clones, about 88% recorded once. Sequencing was done on a sample of peripheral blood. Receptors originate from a woman in her fifties or sixties with COVID-19, enrolled during active disease. Both conserved end residues are part of each CDR3. Fields, in order: V gene, J gene, CDR3 protein.

TRBV7-2,TRBJ1-2,CASSFSSAGDFGGYTF
TRBV7-6,TRBJ2-7,CASSLRWTGSEQYF
TRBV19,TRBJ2-7,CASSIVAGDEQYF
TRBV18,TRBJ2-7,CASSPQVTYEQYF
TRBV7-8,TRBJ2-5,CASSSDGQGPVETQYF
TRBV5-1,TRBJ1-2,CASSPEGQSRGYTF
TRBV27,TRBJ1-6,CASSAWTGAYRALHF
TRBV7-9,TRBJ2-7,CASLTGVANEQYF
TRBV7-2,TRBJ2-5,CASSSNGRGFVETQYF
TRBV5-1,TRBJ2-2,CASSLAGGLPGELFF
TRBV4-3,TRBJ2-4,CASSQGDRGEVNIQYF
TRBV6-5,TRBJ2-2,CASSYTSGGPGELFF
TRBV12-5,TRBJ2-2,CASGLVQGMNTGELFF
TRBV4-3,TRBJ2-7,CASSQNDRAGDEQYF
TRBV20-1,TRBJ2-1,CTMLEMGEQFF
TRBV10-2,TRBJ2-7,CASSPSSYEQYF
TRBV4-2,TRBJ1-5,CASSVPGSNQPQHF
TRBV19,TRBJ2-1,CASTRVIFSYNEQFF
TRBV19,TRBJ1-5,CASSSPLRRESNQPQHF
TRBV5-1,TRBJ1-5,CASSLGAQGNQPQHF
TRBV5-1,TRBJ2-5,CASSPGQETQYF
TRBV28,TRBJ1-5,CASSPTGLTQPQHF
TRBV2,TRBJ2-4,CASRTGLMENIQYF
TRBV7-9,TRBJ1-6,CASSPWDRDNSPLHF
TRBV19,TRBJ1-2,CASSPGLRVGYTF
TRBV5-1,TRBJ1-1,CASRSTGFMNTEAFF
TRBV6-5,TRBJ1-2,CASSYSGGGGYTF
TRBV4-2,TRBJ1-3,CASSQERTGGNTIYF
TRBV12-5,TRBJ2-2,CASGSPSDRHSNTGELFF
TRBV11-3,TRBJ2-1,CASSSQGYGRFF
TRBV27,TRBJ1-2,CASSFTGLHYGYTF
TRBV5-1,TRBJ2-5,CASSAGTPWRETQYF
TRBV4-2,TRBJ1-5,CASSQEPDREGDQPQHF
TRBV9,TRBJ2-7,CASSILAGDSYEQYF
TRBV10-3,TRBJ1-1,CAISGIWGGRTEAFF
TRBV9,TRBJ1-1,CASSVETTQAGTEAFF
TRBV6-4,TRBJ1-4,CASSELSGDEKLFF
TRBV18,TRBJ2-3,CASSSSGTAPTDTQYF
TRBV7-3,TRBJ2-1,CASSPSSGGINEQFF
TRBV9,TRBJ2-4,CASSAYPGQINIQYF
TRBV5-1,TRBJ1-5,CASSPHGGAQPQHF
TRBV6-4,TRBJ2-2,CASSDGLQGTGELFF
TRBV5-6,TRBJ1-3,CASSLTGISGNTIYF
TRBV6-5,TRBJ1-1,CASSLNLLRTEAFF
TRBV7-3,TRBJ2-1,CASSLDRASYNEQFF
TRBV1,TRBJ1-3,CTSSQDPITGTSGNTIYF
TRBV10-3,TRBJ2-1,CAISPDRYNEQFF
TRBV27,TRBJ2-7,CASSWGGEGTYEQYF
TRBV30,TRBJ1-5,CAWAQSGNQPQHF
TRBV15,TRBJ1-1,CATRRGKDTEAFF
TRBV5-8,TRBJ1-2,CASSLDRGNYGYTF
TRBV6-2/TRBV6-3,TRBJ1-5,CASSYSEAGYSNQPQHF
TRBV19,TRBJ1-6,CASSISGGYSSPLHF
TRBV11-2,TRBJ2-5,CASSPQGGQETQYF
TRBV7-9,TRBJ1-1,CASRGDRSGNTEAFF
TRBV10-3,TRBJ2-2,CATVGQPNTGELFF
TRBV19,TRBJ1-5,CASSPIIRDSHQPQHF